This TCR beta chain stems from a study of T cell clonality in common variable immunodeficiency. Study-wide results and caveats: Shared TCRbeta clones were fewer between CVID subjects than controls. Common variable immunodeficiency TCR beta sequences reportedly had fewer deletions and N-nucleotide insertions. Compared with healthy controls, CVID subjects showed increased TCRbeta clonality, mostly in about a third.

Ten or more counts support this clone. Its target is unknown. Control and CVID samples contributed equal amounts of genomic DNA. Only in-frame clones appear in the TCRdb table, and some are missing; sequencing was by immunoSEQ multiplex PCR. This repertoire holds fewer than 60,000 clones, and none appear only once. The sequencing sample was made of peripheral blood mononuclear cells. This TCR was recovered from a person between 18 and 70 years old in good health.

CDR3 DNA (partial): TGTGCCAGTAGGAACAGGGGGTTCTCCTACAATGAG. This translates into CASRNRGFSYNE. The entire CDR3 is CASRNRGFSYNEQFF. The rearrangement links TRBV19 to TRBJ2-1; TRBD1 aligns across 8 bases. Sequencing ends 3 residues short of the CDR3 end; the germline J gene provides the rest. Germline V CDR1 and CDR2: LNHDA, SQIVND (reference sequence). This CDR3 contains 15 residues. V trimming: 6 bases; J trimming: 0 bases; junction bases outside the gene matches: 4.